This T cell receptor (beta chain) was observed in a study of shared T cell receptors in the human thymus. Assay used: immunoSEQ multiplex PCR; TCRdb lists only in-frame clones, some missing. The repertoire holds hundreds of thousands of clones, with about 95% as singletons. This CDR3 comprises 16 residues. This chain links TRBV12-2 with TRBJ2-7; the DNA was not compared with TRBD2, the D call given in the table. TRBV12-2 is tagged as a pseudogene. What was sequenced was thymocytes. The TCR sequence derives from a human donor. Written as DNA, the CDR3 is TGTGCAAGTCGCTCCGGACTAGCGGGAGGGCCGTGCGAGCAGTACTTC. Translated: CASRSGLAGGPCEQYF.